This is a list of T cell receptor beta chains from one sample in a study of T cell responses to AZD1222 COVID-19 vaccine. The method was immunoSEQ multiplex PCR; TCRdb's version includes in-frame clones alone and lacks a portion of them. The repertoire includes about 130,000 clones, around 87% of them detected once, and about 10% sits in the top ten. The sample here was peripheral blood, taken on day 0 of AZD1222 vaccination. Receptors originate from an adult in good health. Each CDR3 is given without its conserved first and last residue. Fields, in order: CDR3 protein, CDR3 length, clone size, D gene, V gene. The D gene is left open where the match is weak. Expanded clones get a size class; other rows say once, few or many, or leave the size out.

CDR3: ASSVNPSGQNEQF
length: 13
size: NA
D: TRBD2
V: TRBV9

CDR3: ASSLGVSIREGINNEQF
length: 17
size: NA
D: TRBD2
V: TRBV7-9

CDR3: ASSPGGQSNTEAF
length: 13
size: NA
D: NA
V: TRBV7-9

CDR3: ASKNLGQGSEQY
length: 12
size: NA
D: TRBD1
V: TRBV6-5

CDR3: ASSRNGQPEAF
length: 11
size: NA
D: NA
V: TRBV12-3/TRBV12-4

CDR3: ASSLQGTRAGAEAF
length: 14
size: NA
D: NA
V: TRBV7-3

CDR3: ASSLTAVGLRELF
length: 13
size: NA
D: NA
V: TRBV5-1

CDR3: ASSLGRLAFSSTDTQY
length: 16
size: NA
D: TRBD2
V: TRBV5-1

CDR3: ASSYSTGRNQETQY
length: 14
size: once
D: NA
V: TRBV6-2/TRBV6-3

CDR3: ASSYGRNSPLH
length: 11
size: once
D: NA
V: TRBV6-5

CDR3: ASSRTGTGVGYT
length: 12
size: NA
D: TRBD1
V: TRBV28

CDR3: ASRRGAQTSSGNTIY
length: 15
size: NA
D: NA
V: TRBV5-1

CDR3: ASSLDGIGYT
length: 10
size: NA
D: NA
V: TRBV7-9

CDR3: ASSLGHNTEAF
length: 11
size: NA
D: NA
V: TRBV7-2

CDR3: ASSYLPWDEQY
length: 11
size: few
D: NA
V: TRBV6-5

CDR3: ASNPSGFYNEQF
length: 12
size: few
D: TRBD2
V: TRBV11-2

CDR3: ASSPTSVQSSYNEQF
length: 15
size: NA
D: TRBD2
V: TRBV5-1

CDR3: ARRGGRRHYNSPLH
length: 14
size: NA
D: NA
V: TRBV5-3

CDR3: SVAGTGTNYGYT
length: 12
size: NA
D: TRBD1
V: TRBV29-1

CDR3: ASSPGTSGGAAQF
length: 13
size: NA
D: TRBD2
V: TRBV5-1

CDR3: ASSPSVGNTIY
length: 11
size: NA
D: NA
V: TRBV3-1/TRBV3-2

CDR3: ASSQIAGSRPEKLF
length: 14
size: NA
D: NA
V: TRBV3-1/TRBV3-2

CDR3: ASSFIPGRADTQY
length: 13
size: NA
D: NA
V: TRBV7-9

CDR3: ASSEAGANYGYT
length: 12
size: once
D: NA
V: TRBV6-5

CDR3: ASSPSRDRGYEQY
length: 13
size: once
D: TRBD1
V: TRBV28

CDR3: ASSRTNSPLH
length: 10
size: once
D: NA
V: TRBV14

CDR3: ASRRSDTQY
length: 9
size: NA
D: NA
V: TRBV19

CDR3: ASSPEGSYGYT
length: 11
size: NA
D: NA
V: TRBV18

CDR3: ASRGGDTQY
length: 9
size: NA
D: NA
V: TRBV7-3

CDR3: ASSFENTEAF
length: 10
size: NA
D: NA
V: TRBV5-6

CDR3: ASSFHGQGADEQY
length: 13
size: NA
D: TRBD1
V: TRBV7-9